The 17 T cell receptor beta chains below all came from one sample that was sequenced in a study of blood T cell repertoires in COVID-19. Measured with immunoSEQ multiplex PCR; TCRdb has only the in-frame clones, and not every one. The sample includes 150,000 to 200,000 clones, around 83% seen only once; the top ten take 1.5%. The sample consisted of peripheral blood. These receptors were collected from a human donor in a cohort sampled during active COVID-19.

The chain is built from TRBV11-3 and TRBJ2-5; a weak D match, TRBD1 (7 bases). Germline CDR1 is SGHNT and CDR2 is YENEEA. Deletions cut 1 base from V and 2 bases from J, with 11 bases between. The CDR3 covers 15 residues. The CDR3 here is CASSLGGTVQETQYF. CDR3 nucleotides: TGTGCCAGCAGCTTAGGCGGGACAGTTCAAGAGACCCAGTACTTC.

CDR3 residues: CASKENLNYGYTF. The CDR3 bases are TGTGCCAGTAAAGAGAACTTGAACTATGGCTACACCTTC. This chain uses TRBV19 with TRBJ1-2; no clear D. Deletions cut 7 bases from V and 2 bases from J, with 11 bases between. The CDR3 consists of 13 residues. Germline CDR1 LNHDA, CDR2 SQIVND (reference sequence).

V usage is TRBV19 and J usage is TRBJ2-5; 10 bases map to TRBD1. Germline V gene lookup returns CDR1 LNHDA and CDR2 SQIVND (reference sequence). The junction had 3 bases not matched to a gene; V was cut back by 0 bases and J by 5 bases. CDR3 length: 15 residues. The CDR3 loop is CASSIEGQGGETQYF. For the CDR3, the DNA is TGTGCCAGTAGTATAGAAGGACAGGGGGGGGAGACCCAGTACTTC.

The chain couples TRBV7-2 to TRBJ2-1; 14 bases line up with TRBD2. This CDR3 comprises 17 residues. V lost 5 bases to trimming and J lost 3 bases; unmatched junction nucleotides: 6. Looked up from germline, CDR1 is SGHTA and CDR2 is FQGNSA. CDR3 in DNA: TGTGCCAGCAGCCCCGGACTAGCGGGGGGCCACTACAATGAGCAGTTCTTC. It translates to CASSPGLAGGHYNEQFF.

V is TRBV6-5 and J is TRBJ2-7; 7 bases line up with TRBD1. The length of the CDR3 is 13 residues. V shed 7 bases and J 7 bases; nucleotides not matched to a gene: 10. Germline V gene lookup returns CDR1 MNHEY and CDR2 SVGAGI. CDR3 amino acids: CASTSGTAEEQYF. The CDR3 nucleotides read TGTGCCAGCACCTCCGGGACAGCGGAAGAGCAGTACTTC.

The J gene is TRBJ2-1, the V gene TRBV7-8, with D possibly being TRBD1 (6 bases). V lost 2 bases and J lost 6, with 17 bases in between. The length of the CDR3 is 16 residues. Germline CDR1 SGHVS, CDR2 FQNEAQ. CDR3 loop: CASSLTTGYQGNEQFF. Written as DNA, the CDR3 is TGTGCCAGCAGCTTAACCACAGGGTATCAAGGCAATGAGCAGTTCTTC.

V and J are TRBV5-1 and TRBJ2-7; D is unclear. Germline V lookup: CDR1 SGHRS, CDR2 YFSETQ. The CDR3 consists of 13 residues. V dropped 3 bases and J dropped 0 bases, with 7 bases sitting between them. The CDR3 is CASSSRSSYEQYF. CDR3 nucleotide sequence: TGCGCCAGCAGCTCAAGGAGCTCCTACGAGCAGTACTTC.

This rearrangement joins TRBV6-5 to TRBJ2-1, with D perhaps TRBD1 (5 bases). CDR1 and CDR2 from the germline V gene are MNHEY and SVGAGI. Trimming stripped 2 bases from V and 3 bases from J, with 11 bases between. CDR3 length equals 15 residues. CDR3 sequence (DNA): TGTGCCAGCAGTTACCCCCTCGACAGCTACAATGAGCAGTTCTTC. Protein product: CASSYPLDSYNEQFF.

This clone was seen just once. The rearrangement joins TRBV5-6 to TRBJ2-7; 12 nucleotides match TRBD2. The CDR3 runs to 15 residues. In germline, CDR1 is SGHDT, CDR2 YYEEEE. With 3 bases clipped from V and 7 bases from J, the junction kept 8 bases outside the gene matches. The CDR3 region has the DNA TGTGCCAGCAGCTGGGCCCCCACTAGCGGGGGGGAGCAGTACTTC. Its translation is CASSWAPTSGGEQYF.

This clone was counted a few times. The gene calls are TRBV7-2 and TRBJ1-1, with unresolved D. Germline V gene lookup returns CDR1 SGHTA and CDR2 FQGNSA. V was trimmed by 3 bases and J by 1 base, leaving 6 bases between them. CDR3 length: 13 amino acids. CDR3 nucleotides: TGTGCCAGCAGCTTGACACCGAACACTGAAGCTTTCTTT. This translates into CASSLTPNTEAFF. Supplemented by reference TRBV7-2 and TRBJ1-1, the full variable domain reads GAGVSQSPSNKVTEKGKDVELRCDPISGHTALYWYRQSLGQGLEFLIYFQGNSAPDKSGLPSDRFSAERTGGSVSTLTIQRTQQEDSAVYLCASSLTPNTEAFFGQGTRLTVV.

This chain uses TRBV15 with TRBJ2-7; the D gene is possibly TRBD1 (6 bases). Germline assignment: CDR1 LNHNV and CDR2 YYDKDF (reference sequence). The CDR3 has 15 residues. V lost 5 bases to trimming and J lost 1 base, with 15 bases between them. CDR3 nucleotides: TGTGCCACCAGCCCCAGGGGAGCCAGTTCCTACGAGCAGTACTTC. Its translation is CATSPRGASSYEQYF.

This clone was seen only once. This sequence joins TRBV3-1 (or the pseudogene TRBV3-2) and TRBJ2-2; D may be TRBD2 (6 bases). Per germline, CDR1 LGHDT and CDR2 YNNKEL (reference sequence). The length of the CDR3 is 17 residues. Deletions cut 1 base from V and 6 bases from J, with 18 bases between. The CDR3 is CASSQGTERVKSGELFF. The CDR3 region has the DNA TGTGCCAGCAGCCAAGGGACGGAGCGGGTCAAGTCCGGGGAGCTGTTTTTT.

The chain links TRBV19 to TRBJ1-2, with 7 bases identical to TRBD1. Trimming removed 2 bases from V and 6 bases from J; junction bases left unmatched: 9. Germline V gene lookup returns CDR1 LNHDA and CDR2 SQIVND (reference sequence). The CDR3 totals 15 residues. CDR3 sequence reads: CASSILGQRSHGYTF. CDR3 nucleotide sequence: TGTGCCAGTAGTATATTGGGACAGCGATCCCATGGCTACACCTTC.

The rearrangement uses TRBV3-1 (or the pseudogene TRBV3-2) and TRBJ2-1, with TRBD2 as a possible D gene (5 bases). The germline V gene has CDR1 LGHDT and CDR2 YNNKEL (reference sequence). This CDR3 has 14 residues. V was pared by 3 bases and J by 1 base, with 7 bases between. The CDR3 DNA is TGTGCCAGCAGCCAGGAGCGGTCCTACAATGAGCAGTTCTTC. Translating gives CASSQERSYNEQFF.

This rearrangement joins TRBV4-3 to TRBJ1-2; 7 bases align to TRBD1. The CDR3 is 15 residues long. V was pared by 3 bases and J by 3 bases, with 7 bases of the junction left unmatched. Per germline, CDR1 LGHNA and CDR2 YSLEER. The CDR3, as DNA: TGCGCCAGCAGCCAGGGGTACAGGGGTCACTATGGCTACACCTTC. Translating gives CASSQGYRGHYGYTF.

In this sample, this clone turned up once. The V and J genes are TRBV25-1 and TRBJ1-6; D unresolved. V lost 2 bases, J lost 3 bases, and 11 bases lay in between. Germline-derived CDR1 and CDR2 are MGHDK and SYGVNS. The CDR3 has 16 residues. Here the CDR3 reads CASSEPSGFYNSPLHF. DNA of the CDR3: TGTGCCAGCAGTGAACCCTCCGGTTTCTATAATTCACCCCTCCACTTT.

There are a few counts of this clone. The V gene is TRBV4-2, the J gene TRBJ2-7; TRBD1 might be the D (6 bases). The germline V gene has CDR1 LGHNA and CDR2 YNFKEQ. The CDR3 consists of 15 residues. V was clipped by 3 bases and J by 1 base, with 13 bases between them. CDR3 region: CASSQAGQPSYEQYF. For the CDR3, the DNA is TGTGCCAGCAGCCAGGCCGGACAGCCGTCCTACGAGCAGTACTTC.